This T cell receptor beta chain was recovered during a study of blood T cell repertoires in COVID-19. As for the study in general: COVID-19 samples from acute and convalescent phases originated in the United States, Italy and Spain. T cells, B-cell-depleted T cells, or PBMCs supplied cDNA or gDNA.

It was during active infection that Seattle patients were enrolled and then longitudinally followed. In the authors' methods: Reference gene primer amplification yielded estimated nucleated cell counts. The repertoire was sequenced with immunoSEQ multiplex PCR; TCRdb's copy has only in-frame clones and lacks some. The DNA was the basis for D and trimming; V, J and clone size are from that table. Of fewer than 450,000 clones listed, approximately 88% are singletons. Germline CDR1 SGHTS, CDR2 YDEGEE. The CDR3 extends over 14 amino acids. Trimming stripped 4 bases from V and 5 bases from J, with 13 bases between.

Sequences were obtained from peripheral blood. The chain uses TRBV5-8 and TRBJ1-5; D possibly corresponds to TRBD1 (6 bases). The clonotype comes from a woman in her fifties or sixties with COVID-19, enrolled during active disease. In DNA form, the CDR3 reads TGTGCCAGCAGCGACGGGACACGGCATCAGCCCCAGCATTTT. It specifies CASSDGTRHQPQHF.